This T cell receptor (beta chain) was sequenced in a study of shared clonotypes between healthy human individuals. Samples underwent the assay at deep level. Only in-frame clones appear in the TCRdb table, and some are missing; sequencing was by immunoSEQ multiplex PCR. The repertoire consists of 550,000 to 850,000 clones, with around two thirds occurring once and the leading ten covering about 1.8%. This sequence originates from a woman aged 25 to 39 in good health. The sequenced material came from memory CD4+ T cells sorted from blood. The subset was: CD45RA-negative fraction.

The CDR3: CSVEDPDRGAQETQYF. CDR3 sequence (DNA): TGCAGCGTTGAAGATCCAGACAGGGGCGCCCAAGAGACCCAGTACTTC. The chain has TRBV29-1 and TRBJ2-5; 8 bases map to TRBD1. V was clipped by 0 bases and J by 1 base; unmatched bases: 7. CDR3 length: 16 amino acids. The V gene's germline CDR1 is SQVTM and CDR2 ANQGSEA.